This TCR beta chain emerged from a study of shared clonotypes between healthy human individuals. About the research overall: The study drew on two women and three men aged 18 to 49 as donors.

Trimming took 3 bases from V and 4 from J; bases not matched to a gene: 6. There are 15 residues in the CDR3. Germline values: CDR1 SGHRS, CDR2 YFSETQ. Only in-frame clones appear in the TCRdb table, and some are missing; sequencing was by immunoSEQ multiplex PCR. The sample has 2 million to 2.5 million clones; more than 85% are singletons. The rearrangement joins TRBV5-1 to TRBJ2-5, with 10 nucleotides matching TRBD1. This sequence was found in a man between 18 and 29 years old in good health. Some clones in this sample may be carry-over from other donors' samples. The source material was naive CD4+ T cells from PBMCs. Subset reported: CD45RA+ positively selected. The CDR3 nucleotides read TGCGCCAGCAGCTCCGGACAGGGGGAGGTAGAGACCCAGTACTTC. Translated, it gives CASSSGQGEVETQYF. Full variable domain (rest looked up from reference TRBV5-1 and TRBJ2-5): KAGVTQTPRYLIKTRGQQVTLSCSPISGHRSVSWYQQTPGQGLQFLFEYFSETQRNKGNFPGRFSGRQFSNSRSEMNVSTLELGDSALYLCASSSGQGEVETQYFGPGTRLLVL.